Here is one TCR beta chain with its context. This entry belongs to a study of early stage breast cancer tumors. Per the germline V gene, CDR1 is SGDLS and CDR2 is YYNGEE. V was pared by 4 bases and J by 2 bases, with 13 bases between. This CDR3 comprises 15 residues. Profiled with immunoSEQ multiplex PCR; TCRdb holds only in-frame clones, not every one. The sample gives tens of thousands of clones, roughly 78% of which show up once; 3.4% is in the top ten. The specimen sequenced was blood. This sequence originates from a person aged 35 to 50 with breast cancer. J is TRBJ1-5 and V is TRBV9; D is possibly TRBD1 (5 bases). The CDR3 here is CASSPGGSGNQPQHF. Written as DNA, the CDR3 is TGTGCCAGCAGCCCTGGGGGTTCTGGCAATCAGCCCCAGCATTTT.